Sequencing of this TCR beta chain was carried out in a study of CD4 T cells in relation to SARS-CoV-2 and coronaviruses. A word on this clone: Its antigen remains unknown.

The germline CDR1 and CDR2 sequences are SGHAT and FQNNGV. The CDR3 runs to 15 residues. Trimming took 5 bases from V and 1 from J, leaving 13 bases between them. The unexposed donors gave CD4+ T cells in 2011-2018, prior to COVID-19. CD4+ T cells were isolated from the cells after roughly 11 days of culture. Cells permitting, SARS-CoV-2 S/N and four cold-coronavirus spikes were tested on unexposed-donor CD4+ T cells. The data were produced by immunoSEQ multiplex PCR, yet TCRdb's version contains in-frame clones alone and is incomplete. The sample lists about 20,000 clones; 60% to 85% were seen once. The clonotype originates from a human donor in good health. Sequencing was done on a sample of CD4+ T cells from PBMCs, cultured in vitro. V is TRBV11-2 and J is TRBJ2-3; D gene unclear. The CDR3 sequence is CASSPRYLRTDTQYF. The DNA for the CDR3 is TGTGCCAGCAGCCCACGATATCTTCGCACAGATACGCAGTATTTT.